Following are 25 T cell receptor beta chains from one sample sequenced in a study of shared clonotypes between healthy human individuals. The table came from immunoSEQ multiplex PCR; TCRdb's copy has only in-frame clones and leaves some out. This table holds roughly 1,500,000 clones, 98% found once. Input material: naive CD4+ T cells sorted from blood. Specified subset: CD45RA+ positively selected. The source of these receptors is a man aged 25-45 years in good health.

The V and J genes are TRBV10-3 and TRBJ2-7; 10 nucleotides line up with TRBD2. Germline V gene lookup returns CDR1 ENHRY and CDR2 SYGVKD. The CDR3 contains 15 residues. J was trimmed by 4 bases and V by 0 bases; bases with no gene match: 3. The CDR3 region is CAISESAGGPYEQYF. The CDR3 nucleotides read TGTGCCATCAGTGAGTCAGCGGGAGGGCCTTACGAGCAGTACTTC.

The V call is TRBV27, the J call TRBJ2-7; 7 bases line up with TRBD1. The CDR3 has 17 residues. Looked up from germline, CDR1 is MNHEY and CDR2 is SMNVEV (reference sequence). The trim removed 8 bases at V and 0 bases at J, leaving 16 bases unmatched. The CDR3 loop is CASQRGQAKRSSYEQYF. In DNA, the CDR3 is TGTGCCAGCCAGAGGGGGCAGGCTAAAAGAAGCTCCTACGAGCAGTACTTC.

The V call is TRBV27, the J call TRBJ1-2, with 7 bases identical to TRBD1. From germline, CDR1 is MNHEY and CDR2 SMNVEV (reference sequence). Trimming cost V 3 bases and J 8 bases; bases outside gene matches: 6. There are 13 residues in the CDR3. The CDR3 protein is CASSLVQGRGYTF. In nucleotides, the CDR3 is TGTGCCAGCAGTTTGGTACAGGGGAGAGGCTACACCTTC.

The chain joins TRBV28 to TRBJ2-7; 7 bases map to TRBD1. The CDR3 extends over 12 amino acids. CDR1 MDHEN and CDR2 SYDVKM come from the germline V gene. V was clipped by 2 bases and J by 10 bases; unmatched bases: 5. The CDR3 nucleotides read TGTGCCAGCAGTTTAAAGGGGGCGGACCAGTACTTC. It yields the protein CASSLKGADQYF.

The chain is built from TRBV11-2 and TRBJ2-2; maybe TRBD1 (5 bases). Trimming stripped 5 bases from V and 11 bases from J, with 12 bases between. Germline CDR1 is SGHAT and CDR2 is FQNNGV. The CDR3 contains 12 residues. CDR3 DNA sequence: TGTGCCAGCAGCCAGGGCCCTACCGAGCTGTTTTTT. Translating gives CASSQGPTELFF.

The CDR3 spells CASSPPKALAFF. The CDR3 DNA sequence: TGTGCCAGCTCACCACCTAAGGCCCTGGCTTTCTTT. The chain links TRBV18 to TRBJ1-1; D unclear. Germline CDR1 KGHSH, CDR2 LQKENI. V was cut by 0 bases and J by 11 bases, with 10 bases left in between. The length of the CDR3 is 12 residues.

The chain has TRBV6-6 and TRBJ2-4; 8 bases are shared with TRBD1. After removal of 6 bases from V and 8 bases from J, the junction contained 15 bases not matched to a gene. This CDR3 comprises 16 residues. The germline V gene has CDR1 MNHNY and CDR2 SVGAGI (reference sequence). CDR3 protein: CASSPLGRQGNDIQYF. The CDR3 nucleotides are TGTGCCAGCAGCCCCCTAGGACGACAGGGGAATGACATTCAGTACTTC.

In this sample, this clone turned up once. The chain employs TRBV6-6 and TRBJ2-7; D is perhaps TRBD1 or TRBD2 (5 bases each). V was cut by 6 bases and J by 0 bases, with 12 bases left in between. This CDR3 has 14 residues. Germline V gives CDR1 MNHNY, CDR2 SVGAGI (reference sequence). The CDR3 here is CASRGAGSSYEQYF. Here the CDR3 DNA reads TGTGCCAGCAGAGGCGCAGGGAGCTCCTACGAGCAGTACTTC.

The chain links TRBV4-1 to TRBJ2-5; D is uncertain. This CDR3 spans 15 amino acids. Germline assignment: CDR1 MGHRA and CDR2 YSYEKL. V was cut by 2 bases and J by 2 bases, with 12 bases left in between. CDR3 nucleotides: TGCGCCAGCAGCCAAACTGGGGTACATCAAGAGACCCAGTACTTC. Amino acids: CASSQTGVHQETQYF.

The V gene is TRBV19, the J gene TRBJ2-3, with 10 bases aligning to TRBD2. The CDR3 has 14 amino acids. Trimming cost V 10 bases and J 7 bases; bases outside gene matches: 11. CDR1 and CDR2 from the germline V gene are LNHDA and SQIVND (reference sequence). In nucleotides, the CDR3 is TGTGCCATTGCAGCGGGAGGGCCCCCTCATACGCAGTATTTT. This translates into CAIAAGGPPHTQYF.

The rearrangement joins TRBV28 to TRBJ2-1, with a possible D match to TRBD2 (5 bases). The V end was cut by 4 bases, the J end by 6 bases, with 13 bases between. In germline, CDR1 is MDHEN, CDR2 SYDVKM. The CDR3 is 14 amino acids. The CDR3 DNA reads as TGTGCCAGCAGTTCGAGCGGCGTCAGCAATGAGCAGTTCTTC. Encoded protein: CASSSSGVSNEQFF.

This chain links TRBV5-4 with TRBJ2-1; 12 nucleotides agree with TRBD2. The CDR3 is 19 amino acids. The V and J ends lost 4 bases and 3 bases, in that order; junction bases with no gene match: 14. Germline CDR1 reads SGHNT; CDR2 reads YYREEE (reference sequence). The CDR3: CASSPGSSGRAQIYNEQFF. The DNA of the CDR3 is TGTGCCAGCAGCCCGGGGTCTAGCGGGAGGGCCCAGATCTACAATGAGCAGTTCTTC.

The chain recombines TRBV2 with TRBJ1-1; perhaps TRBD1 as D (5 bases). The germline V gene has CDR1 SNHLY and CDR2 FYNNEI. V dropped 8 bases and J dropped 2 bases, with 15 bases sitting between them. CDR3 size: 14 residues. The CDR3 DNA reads TGTGCCAGCCGTGGGGCGCAGTTCAACACTGAAGCTTTCTTT. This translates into CASRGAQFNTEAFF.

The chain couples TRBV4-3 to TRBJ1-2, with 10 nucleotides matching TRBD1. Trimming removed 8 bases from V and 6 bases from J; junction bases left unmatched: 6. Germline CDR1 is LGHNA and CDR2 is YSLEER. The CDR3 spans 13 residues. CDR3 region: CASSPGQGHGYTF. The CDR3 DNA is TGCGCCAGCTCTCCGGGACAGGGGCATGGCTACACCTTC.

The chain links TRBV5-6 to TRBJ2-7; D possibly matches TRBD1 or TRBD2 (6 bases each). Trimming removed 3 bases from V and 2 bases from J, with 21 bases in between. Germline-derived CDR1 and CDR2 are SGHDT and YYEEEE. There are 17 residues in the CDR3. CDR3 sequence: CASSSGWGARTAYEQYF. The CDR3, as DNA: TGTGCCAGCAGCTCCGGGTGGGGGGCGAGGACTGCCTACGAGCAGTACTTC.

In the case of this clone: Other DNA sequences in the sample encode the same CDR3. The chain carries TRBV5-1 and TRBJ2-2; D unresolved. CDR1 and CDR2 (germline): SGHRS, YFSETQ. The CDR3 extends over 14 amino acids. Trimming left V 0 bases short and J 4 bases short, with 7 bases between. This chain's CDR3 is CASSLDSFTGELFF. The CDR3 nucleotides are TGCGCCAGCAGCTTGGACAGTTTCACCGGGGAGCTGTTTTTT.

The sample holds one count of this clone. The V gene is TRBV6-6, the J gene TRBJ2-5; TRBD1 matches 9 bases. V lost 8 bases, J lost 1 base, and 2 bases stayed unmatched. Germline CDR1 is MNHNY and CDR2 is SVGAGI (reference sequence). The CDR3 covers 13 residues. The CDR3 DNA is TGTGCCAGCCGGACAGGGGCCCAAGAGACCCAGTACTTC. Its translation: CASRTGAQETQYF.

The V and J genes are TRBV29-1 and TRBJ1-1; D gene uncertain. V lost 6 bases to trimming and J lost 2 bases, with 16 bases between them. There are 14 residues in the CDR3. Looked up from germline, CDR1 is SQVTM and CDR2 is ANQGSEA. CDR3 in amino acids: CSVRAHRTNTEAFF. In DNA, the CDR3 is TGCAGCGTCCGGGCTCACCGAACAAACACTGAAGCTTTCTTT.

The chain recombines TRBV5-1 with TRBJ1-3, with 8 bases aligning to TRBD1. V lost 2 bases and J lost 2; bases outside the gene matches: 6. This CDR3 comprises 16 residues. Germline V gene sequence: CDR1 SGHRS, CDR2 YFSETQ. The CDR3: CASSFAQGAAGNTIYF. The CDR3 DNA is TGCGCCAGCAGCTTCGCGCAGGGGGCGGCTGGAAACACCATATATTTT. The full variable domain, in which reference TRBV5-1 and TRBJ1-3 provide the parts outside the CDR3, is KAGVTQTPRYLIKTRGQQVTLSCSPISGHRSVSWYQQTPGQGLQFLFEYFSETQRNKGNFPGRFSGRQFSNSRSEMNVSTLELGDSALYLCASSFAQGAAGNTIYFGEGSWLTVV.

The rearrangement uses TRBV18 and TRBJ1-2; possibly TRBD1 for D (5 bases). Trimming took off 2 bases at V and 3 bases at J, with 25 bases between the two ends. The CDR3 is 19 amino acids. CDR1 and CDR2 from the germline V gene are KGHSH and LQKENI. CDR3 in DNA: TGTGCCAGCTCACCATTACGCCAGGGCGAGATTATGAAGTACTATGGCTACACCTTC. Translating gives CASSPLRQGEIMKYYGYTF.

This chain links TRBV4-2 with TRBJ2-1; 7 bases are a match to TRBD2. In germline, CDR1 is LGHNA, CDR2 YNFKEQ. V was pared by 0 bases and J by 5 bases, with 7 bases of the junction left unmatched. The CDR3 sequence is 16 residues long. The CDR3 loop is CASSQDKRETHNEQFF. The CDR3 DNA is TGTGCCAGCAGCCAAGATAAGCGGGAAACCCACAATGAGCAGTTCTTC.

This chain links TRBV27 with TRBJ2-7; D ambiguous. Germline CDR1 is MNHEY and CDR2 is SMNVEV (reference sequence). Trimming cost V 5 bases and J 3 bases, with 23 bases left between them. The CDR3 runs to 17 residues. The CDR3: CASSAVRSQGLGYEQYF. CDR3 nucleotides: TGTGCCAGCAGTGCTGTCAGGTCCCAAGGGTTAGGCTACGAGCAGTACTTC.

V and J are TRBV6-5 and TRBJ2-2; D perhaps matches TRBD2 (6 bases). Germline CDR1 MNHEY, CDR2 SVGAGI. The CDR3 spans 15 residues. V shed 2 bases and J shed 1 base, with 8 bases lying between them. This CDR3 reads CASSYGTLNTGELFF. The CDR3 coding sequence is TGTGCCAGCAGTTACGGGACTTTGAACACCGGGGAGCTGTTTTTT.

The CDR3 sequence: CASSSRGGNTEAFF. DNA for the CDR3: TGTGCCAGCAGTTCCAGAGGAGGGAACACTGAAGCTTTCTTT. The chain couples TRBV6-1 to TRBJ1-1; D gene unclear. Deletions cut 5 bases from V and 1 base from J, with 11 bases between. From germline, CDR1 is MNHNS and CDR2 SASEGT. The CDR3 loop spans 14 amino acids.

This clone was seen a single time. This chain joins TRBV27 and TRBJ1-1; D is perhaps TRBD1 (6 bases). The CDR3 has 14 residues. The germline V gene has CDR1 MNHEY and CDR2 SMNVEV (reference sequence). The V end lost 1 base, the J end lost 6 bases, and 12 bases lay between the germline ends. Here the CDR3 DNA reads TGTGCCAGCAGTTTATGGGGGGCGATCTCTGAAGCTTTCTTT. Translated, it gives CASSLWGAISEAFF.